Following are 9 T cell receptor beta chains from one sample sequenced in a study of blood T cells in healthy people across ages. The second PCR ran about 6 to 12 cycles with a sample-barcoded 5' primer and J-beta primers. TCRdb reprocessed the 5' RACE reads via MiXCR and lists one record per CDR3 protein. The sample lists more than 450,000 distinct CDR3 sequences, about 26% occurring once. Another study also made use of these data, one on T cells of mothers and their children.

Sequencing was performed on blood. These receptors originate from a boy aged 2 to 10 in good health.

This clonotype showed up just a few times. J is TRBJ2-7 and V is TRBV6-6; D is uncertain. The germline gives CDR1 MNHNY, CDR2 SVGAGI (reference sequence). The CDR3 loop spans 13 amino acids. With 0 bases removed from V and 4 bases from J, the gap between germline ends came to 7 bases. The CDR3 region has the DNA TGTGCCAGCAGTTACTCTTGGCGTTACGAGCAGTACTTC. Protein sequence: CASSYSWRYEQYF.

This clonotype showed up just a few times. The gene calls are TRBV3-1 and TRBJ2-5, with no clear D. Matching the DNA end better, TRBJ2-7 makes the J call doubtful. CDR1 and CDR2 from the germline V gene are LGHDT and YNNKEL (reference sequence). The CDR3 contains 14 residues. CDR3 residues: CASSQVGRPYEQYF. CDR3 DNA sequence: TGTGCCAGCAGCCAAGTAGGGCGTCCCTACGAGCAGTACTTC.

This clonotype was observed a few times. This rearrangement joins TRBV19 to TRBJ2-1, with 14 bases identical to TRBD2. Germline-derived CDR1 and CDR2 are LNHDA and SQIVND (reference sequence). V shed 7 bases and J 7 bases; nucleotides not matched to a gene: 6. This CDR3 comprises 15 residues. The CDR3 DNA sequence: TGTGCCAGTACCTGGGGACTAGCGGGAGTGAATGAGCAGTTCTTC. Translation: CASTWGLAGVNEQFF.

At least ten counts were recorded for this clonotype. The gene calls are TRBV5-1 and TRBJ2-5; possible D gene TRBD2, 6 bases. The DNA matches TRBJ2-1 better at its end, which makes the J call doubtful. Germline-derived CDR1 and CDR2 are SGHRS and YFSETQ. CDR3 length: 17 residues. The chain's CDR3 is CASSRDQGLGGYNEQFF. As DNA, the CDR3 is TGCGCCAGCAGCCGCGATCAGGGTTTGGGAGGTTACAATGAGCAGTTCTTC.

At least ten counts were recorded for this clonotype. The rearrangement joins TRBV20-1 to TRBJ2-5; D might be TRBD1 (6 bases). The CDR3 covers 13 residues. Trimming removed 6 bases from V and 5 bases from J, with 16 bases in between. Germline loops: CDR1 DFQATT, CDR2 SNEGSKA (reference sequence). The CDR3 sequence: CSARQEAWETQYF. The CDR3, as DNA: TGCAGTGCCAGACAGGAGGCGTGGGAGACCCAGTACTTC.

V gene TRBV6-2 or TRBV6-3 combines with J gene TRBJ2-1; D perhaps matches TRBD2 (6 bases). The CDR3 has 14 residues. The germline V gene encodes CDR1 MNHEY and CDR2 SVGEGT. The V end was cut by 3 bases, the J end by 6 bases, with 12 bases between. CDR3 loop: CASSYSGGTNEQFF. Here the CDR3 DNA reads TGTGCCAGCAGTTATTCCGGGGGAACCAATGAGCAGTTCTTC.

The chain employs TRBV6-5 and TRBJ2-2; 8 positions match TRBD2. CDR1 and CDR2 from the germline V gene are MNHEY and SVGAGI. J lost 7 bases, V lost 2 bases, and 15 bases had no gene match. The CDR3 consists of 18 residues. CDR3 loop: CASSYGLAGLFRGGELFF. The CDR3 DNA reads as TGTGCCAGCAGTTACGGATTAGCGGGACTTTTTAGGGGCGGGGAGCTGTTTTTT.

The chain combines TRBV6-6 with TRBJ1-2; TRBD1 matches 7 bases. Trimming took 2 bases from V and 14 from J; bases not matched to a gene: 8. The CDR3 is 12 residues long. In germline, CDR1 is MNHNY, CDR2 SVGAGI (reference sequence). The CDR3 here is CASSYGEGGQTF. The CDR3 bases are TGTGCCAGCAGTTACGGCGAAGGGGGACAGACCTTC.

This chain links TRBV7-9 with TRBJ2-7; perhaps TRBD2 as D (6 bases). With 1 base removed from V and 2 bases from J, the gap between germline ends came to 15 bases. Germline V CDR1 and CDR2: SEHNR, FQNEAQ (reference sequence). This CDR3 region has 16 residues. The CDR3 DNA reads TGTGCCAGCAGCTTAGTGCGGGGTGGGGGACCCTACGAGCAGTACTTC. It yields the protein CASSLVRGGGPYEQYF.